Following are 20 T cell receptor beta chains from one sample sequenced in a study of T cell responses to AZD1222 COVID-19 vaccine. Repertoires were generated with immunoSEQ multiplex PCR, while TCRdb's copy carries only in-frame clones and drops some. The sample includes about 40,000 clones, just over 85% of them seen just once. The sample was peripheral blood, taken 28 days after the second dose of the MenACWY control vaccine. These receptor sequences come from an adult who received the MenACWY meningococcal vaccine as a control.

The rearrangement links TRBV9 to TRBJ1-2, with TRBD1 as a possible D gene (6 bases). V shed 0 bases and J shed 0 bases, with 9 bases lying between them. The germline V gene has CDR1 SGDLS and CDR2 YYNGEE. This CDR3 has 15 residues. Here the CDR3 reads CASSVDGTPNYGYTF. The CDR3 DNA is TGTGCCAGCAGCGTAGATGGGACACCTAACTATGGCTACACCTTC.

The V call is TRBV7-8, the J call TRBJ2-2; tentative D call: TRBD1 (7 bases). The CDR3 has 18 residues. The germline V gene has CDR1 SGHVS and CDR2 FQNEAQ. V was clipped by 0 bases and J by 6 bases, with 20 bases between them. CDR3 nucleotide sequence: TGTGCCAGCAGCTTAGCAGGGGGCCAGCGGGCCCTGCCCGGGGAGCTGTTTTTT. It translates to CASSLAGGQRALPGELFF.

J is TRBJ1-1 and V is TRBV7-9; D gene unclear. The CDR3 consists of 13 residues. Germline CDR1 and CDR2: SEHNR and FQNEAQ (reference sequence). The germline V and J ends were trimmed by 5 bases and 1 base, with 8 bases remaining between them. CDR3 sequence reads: CASSRTGNTEAFF. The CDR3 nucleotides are TGTGCCAGCAGCCGTACGGGGAACACTGAAGCTTTCTTT.

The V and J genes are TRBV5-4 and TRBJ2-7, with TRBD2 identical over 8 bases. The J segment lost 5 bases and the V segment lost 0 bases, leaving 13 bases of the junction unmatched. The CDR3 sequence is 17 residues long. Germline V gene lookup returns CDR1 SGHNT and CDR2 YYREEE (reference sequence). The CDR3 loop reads CASSLGSGRARIDEQYF. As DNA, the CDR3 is TGTGCCAGCAGCTTGGGGTCCGGGAGGGCTCGCATCGACGAGCAGTACTTC.

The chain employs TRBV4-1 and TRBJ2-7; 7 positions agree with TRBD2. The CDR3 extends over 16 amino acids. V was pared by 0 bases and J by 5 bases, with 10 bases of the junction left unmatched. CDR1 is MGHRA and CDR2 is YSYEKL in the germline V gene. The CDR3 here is CASSQDRRAGEDEQYF. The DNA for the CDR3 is TGCGCCAGCAGCCAAGATCGGCGGGCGGGAGAAGACGAGCAGTACTTC.

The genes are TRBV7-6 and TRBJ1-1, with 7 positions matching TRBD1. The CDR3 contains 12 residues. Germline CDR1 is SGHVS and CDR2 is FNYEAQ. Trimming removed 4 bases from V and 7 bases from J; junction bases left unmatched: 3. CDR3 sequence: CASSSTGSEAFF. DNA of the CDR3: TGTGCCAGCAGCTCGACAGGGAGTGAAGCTTTCTTT.

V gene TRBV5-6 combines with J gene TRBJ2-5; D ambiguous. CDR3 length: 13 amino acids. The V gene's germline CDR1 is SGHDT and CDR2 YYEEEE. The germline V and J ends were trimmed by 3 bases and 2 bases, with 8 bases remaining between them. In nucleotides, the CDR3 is TGTGCCAGCAGCTATAGTCAGCAAGAGACCCAGTACTTC. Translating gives CASSYSQQETQYF.

The CDR3 reads CAPSSANNEQFF. CDR3 nucleotide sequence: TGTGCCCCCTCCAGCGCCAACAATGAGCAGTTCTTC. This chain connects TRBV30 to TRBJ2-1; the D is unclear. This CDR3 is 12 amino acids long. V lost 8 bases and J 5 bases, leaving 13 bases between the germline ends. The germline V gene encodes CDR1 GTSNPN and CDR2 SVGIG (reference sequence).

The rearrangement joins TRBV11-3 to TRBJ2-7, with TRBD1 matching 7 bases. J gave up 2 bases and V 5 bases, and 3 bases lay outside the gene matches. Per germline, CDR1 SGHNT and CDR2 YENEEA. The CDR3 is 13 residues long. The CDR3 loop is CASSPGTAYEQYF. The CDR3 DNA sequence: TGTGCCAGCAGCCCCGGGACAGCCTACGAGCAGTACTTC.

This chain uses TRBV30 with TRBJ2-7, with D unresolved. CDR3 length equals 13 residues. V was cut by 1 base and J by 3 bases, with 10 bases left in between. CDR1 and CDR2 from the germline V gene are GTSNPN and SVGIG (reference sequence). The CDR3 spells CAWSGLKIYEQYF. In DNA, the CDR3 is TGTGCCTGGAGTGGGCTGAAAATCTACGAGCAGTACTTC.

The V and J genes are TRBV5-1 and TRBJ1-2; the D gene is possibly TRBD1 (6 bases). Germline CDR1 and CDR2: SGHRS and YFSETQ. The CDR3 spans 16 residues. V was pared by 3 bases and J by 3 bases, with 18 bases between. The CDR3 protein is CASSSARGLGYYGYTF. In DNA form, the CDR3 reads TGCGCCAGCAGCTCGGCGCGGGGGCTCGGGTACTATGGCTACACCTTC. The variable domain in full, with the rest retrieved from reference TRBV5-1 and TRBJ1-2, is KAGVTQTPRYLIKTRGQQVTLSCSPISGHRSVSWYQQTPGQGLQFLFEYFSETQRNKGNFPGRFSGRQFSNSRSEMNVSTLELGDSALYLCASSSARGLGYYGYTFGSGTRLTVV.

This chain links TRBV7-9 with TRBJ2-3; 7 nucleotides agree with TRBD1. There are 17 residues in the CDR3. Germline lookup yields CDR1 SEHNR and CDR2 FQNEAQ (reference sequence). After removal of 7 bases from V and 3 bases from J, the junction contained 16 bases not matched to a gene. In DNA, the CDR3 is TGTGCCAGCACTTCGATGGGACAGCTGAGGGGGACAGATACGCAGTATTTT. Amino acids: CASTSMGQLRGTDTQYF.

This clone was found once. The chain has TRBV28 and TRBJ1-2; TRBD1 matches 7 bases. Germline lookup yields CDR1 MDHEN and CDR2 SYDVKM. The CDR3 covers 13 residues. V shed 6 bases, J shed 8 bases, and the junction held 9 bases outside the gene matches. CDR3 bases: TGTGCCAGCAGCAAGGGACAGCAACGGGGCTACACCTTC. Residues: CASSKGQQRGYTF.

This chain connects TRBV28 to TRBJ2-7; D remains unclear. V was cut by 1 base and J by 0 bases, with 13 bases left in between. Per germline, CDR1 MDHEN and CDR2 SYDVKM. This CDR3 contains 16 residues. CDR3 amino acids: CASSLLAARRSYEQYF. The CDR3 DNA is TGTGCCAGCAGTTTATTAGCCGCCCGACGCTCCTACGAGCAGTACTTC. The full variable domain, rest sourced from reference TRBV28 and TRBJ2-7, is DVKVTQSSRYLVKRTGEKVFLECVQDMDHENMFWYRQDPGLGLRLIYFSYDVKMKEKGDIPEGYSVSREKKERFSLILESASTNQTSMYLCASSLLAARRSYEQYFGPGTRLTVT.

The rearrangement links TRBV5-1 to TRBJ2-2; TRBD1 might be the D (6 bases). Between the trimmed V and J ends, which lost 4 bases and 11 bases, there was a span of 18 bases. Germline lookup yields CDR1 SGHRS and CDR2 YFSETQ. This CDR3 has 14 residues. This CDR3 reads CASSRQDGSSELFF. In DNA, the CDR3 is TGCGCCAGCAGCCGACAGGACGGATCAAGTGAGCTGTTTTTT.

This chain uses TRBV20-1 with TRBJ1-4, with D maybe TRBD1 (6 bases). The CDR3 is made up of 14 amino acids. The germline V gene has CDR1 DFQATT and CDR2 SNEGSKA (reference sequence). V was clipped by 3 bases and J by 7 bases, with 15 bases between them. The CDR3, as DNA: TGCAGTGCTAGTCCCCCACAGGGTGGTGAAAAACTGTTTTTT. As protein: CSASPPQGGEKLFF.

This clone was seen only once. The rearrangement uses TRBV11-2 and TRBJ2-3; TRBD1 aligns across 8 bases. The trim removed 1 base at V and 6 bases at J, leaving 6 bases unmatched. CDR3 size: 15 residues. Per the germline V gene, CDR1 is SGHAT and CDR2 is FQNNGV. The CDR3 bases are TGTGCCAGCAGCTTAGTTGGGGGACAGGCCGATACGCAGTATTTT. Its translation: CASSLVGGQADTQYF.

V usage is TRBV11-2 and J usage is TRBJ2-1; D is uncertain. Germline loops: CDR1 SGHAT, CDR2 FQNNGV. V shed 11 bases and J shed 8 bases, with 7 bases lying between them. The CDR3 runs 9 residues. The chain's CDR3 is CAVGDEQFF. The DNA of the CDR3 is TGTGCCGTCGGCGATGAGCAGTTCTTC.

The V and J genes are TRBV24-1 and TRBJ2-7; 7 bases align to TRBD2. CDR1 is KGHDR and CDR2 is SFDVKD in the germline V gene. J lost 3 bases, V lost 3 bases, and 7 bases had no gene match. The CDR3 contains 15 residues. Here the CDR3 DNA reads TGTGCCACCAGTGATCCTAGCGGAGGACACTACGAGCAGTACTTC. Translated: CATSDPSGGHYEQYF.

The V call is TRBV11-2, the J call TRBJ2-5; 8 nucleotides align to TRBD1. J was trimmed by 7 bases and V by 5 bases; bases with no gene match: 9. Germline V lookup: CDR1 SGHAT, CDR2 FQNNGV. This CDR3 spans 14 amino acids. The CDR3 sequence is CASSEGQGSGTQYF. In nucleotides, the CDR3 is TGTGCCAGCAGCGAAGGACAGGGCTCGGGGACCCAGTACTTC.